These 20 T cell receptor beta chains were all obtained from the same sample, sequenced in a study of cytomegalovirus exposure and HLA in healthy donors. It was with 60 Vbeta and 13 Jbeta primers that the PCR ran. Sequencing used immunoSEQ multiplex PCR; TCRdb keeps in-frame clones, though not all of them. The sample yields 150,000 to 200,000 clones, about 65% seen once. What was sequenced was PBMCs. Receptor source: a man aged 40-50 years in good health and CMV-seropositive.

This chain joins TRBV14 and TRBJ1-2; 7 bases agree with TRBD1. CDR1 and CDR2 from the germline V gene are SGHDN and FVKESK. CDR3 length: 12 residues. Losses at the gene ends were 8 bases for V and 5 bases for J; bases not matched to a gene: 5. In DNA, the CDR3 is TGTGCCAGCGCAGGGGGATGGTATGGCTACACCTTC. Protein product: CASAGGWYGYTF.

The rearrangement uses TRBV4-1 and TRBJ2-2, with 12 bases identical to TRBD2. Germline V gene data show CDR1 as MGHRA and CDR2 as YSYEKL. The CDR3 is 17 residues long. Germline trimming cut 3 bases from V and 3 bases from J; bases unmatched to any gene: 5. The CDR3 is CASSQSTSGGYTGELFF. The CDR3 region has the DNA TGCGCCAGCAGCCAGAGTACTAGCGGGGGGTACACCGGGGAGCTGTTTTTT.

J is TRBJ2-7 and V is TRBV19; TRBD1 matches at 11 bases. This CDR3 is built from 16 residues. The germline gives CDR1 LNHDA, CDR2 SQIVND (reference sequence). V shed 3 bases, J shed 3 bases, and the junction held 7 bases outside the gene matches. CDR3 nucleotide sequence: TGTGCCAGTAGTATCGCCTCGGGACAGGGGGTCTACGAGCAGTACTTC. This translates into CASSIASGQGVYEQYF.

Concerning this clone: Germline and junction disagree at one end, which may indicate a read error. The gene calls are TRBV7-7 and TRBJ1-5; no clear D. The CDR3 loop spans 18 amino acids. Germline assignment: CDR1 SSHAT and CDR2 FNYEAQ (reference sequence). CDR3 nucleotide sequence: TGTGCTAGCAGCTTAAGTCATCGAGACCTGAGGATGGGTCAGCCCCAGCATTTT. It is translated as CASSLSHRDLRMGQPQHF.

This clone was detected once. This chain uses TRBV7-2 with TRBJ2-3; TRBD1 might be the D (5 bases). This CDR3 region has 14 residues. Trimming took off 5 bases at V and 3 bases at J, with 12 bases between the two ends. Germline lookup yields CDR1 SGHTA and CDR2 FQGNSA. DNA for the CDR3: TGTGCCAGCAGCCCCCAGGGTGGTACAGATACGCAGTATTTT. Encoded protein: CASSPQGGTDTQYF.

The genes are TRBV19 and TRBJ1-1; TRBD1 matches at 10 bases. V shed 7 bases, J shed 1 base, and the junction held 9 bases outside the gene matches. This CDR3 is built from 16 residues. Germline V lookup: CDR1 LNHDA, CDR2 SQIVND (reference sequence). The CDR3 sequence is CASTIWDRGTNTEAFF. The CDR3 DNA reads TGTGCCAGTACCATATGGGACAGGGGAACGAACACTGAAGCTTTCTTT.

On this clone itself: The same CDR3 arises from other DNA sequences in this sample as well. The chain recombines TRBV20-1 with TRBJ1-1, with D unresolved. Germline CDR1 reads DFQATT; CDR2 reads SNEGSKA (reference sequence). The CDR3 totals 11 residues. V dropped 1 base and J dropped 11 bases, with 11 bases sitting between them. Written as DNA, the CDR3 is TGCAGTGCTAGAGTATTGGGAGACGCTTTCTTT. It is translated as CSARVLGDAFF.

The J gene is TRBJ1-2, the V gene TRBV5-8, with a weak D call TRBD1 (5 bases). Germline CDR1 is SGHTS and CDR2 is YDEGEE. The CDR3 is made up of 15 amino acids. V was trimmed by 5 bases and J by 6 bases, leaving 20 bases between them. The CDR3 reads CASRQNLGGRNGYTF. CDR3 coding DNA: TGTGCCAGCAGGCAGAACCTCGGGGGAAGGAATGGCTACACCTTC.

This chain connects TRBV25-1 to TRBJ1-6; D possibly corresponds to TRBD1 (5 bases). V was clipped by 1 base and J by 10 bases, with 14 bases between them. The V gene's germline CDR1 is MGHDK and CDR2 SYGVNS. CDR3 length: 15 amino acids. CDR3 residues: CASSELGGTGSPLHF. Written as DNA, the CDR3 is TGTGCCAGCAGTGAATTGGGGGGGACGGGATCACCCCTCCACTTT.

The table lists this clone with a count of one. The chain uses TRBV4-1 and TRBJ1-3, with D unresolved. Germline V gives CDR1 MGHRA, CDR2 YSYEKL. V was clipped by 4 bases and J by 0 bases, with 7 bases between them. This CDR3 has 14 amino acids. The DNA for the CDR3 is TGCGCCAGCAGCCTTGGCGGCTCTGGAAACACCATATATTTT. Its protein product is CASSLGGSGNTIYF.

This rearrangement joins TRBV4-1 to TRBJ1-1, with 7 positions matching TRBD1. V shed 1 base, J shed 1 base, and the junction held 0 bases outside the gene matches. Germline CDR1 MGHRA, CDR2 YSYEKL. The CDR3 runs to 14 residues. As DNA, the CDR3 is TGCGCCAGCAGCCAAGGGGACAGGAACACTGAAGCTTTCTTT. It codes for CASSQGDRNTEAFF.

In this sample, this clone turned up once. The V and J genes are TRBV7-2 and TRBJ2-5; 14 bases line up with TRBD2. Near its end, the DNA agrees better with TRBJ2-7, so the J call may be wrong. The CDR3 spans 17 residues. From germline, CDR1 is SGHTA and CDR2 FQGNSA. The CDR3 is CASSLAWTSGGRGEQYF. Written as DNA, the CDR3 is TGTGCCAGCAGCCTTGCCTGGACTAGCGGGGGGAGGGGCGAGCAGTACTTC.

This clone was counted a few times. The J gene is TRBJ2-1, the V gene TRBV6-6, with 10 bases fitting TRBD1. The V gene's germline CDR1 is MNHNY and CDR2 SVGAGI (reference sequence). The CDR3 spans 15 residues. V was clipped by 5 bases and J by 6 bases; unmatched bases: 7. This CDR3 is CASSTGTGEVNEQFF. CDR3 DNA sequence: TGTGCCAGCAGTACCGGGACAGGGGAAGTCAATGAGCAGTTCTTC.

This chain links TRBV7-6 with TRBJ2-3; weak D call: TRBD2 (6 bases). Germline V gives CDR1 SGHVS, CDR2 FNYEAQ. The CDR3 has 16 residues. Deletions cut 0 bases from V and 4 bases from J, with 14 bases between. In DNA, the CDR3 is TGTGCCAGCAGCTTAGCCCTTCTAGGAGGGCCAGATACGCAGTATTTT. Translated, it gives CASSLALLGGPDTQYF. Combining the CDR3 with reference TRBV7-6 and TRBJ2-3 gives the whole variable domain GAGVSQSPRYKVTKRGQDVALRCDPISGHVSLYWYRQALGQGPEFLTYFNYEAQQDKSGLPNDRFSAERPEGSISTLTIQRTEQRDSAMYRCASSLALLGGPDTQYFGPGTRLTVL.

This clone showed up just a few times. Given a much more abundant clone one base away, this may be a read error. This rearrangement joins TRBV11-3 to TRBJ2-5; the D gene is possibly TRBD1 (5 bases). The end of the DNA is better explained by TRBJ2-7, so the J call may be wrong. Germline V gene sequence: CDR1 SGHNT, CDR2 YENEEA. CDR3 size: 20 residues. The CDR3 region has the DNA TGTGCCAGCAGCTTATGGGTCAGGGCGATATCCCGCGGCCCGACCTGCGAGCAGTACTTC. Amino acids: CASSLWVRAISRGPTCEQYF.

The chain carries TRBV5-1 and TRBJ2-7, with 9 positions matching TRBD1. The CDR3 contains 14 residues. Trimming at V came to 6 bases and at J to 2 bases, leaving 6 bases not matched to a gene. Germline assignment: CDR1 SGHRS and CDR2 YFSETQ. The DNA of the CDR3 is TGCGCCAGCAACAAAGGACAGGGGACCTACGAGCAGTACTTC. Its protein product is CASNKGQGTYEQYF.

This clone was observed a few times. CDR3 loop: CASRTSGGEETQYF. The DNA for the CDR3 is TGTGCCTCCCGGACTAGCGGGGGGGAAGAGACCCAGTACTTC. This chain joins TRBV10-3 and TRBJ2-5, with 15 bases fitting TRBD2. The CDR3 has 14 amino acids. V was clipped by 11 bases and J by 3 bases; unmatched bases: 4. The germline V gene has CDR1 ENHRY and CDR2 SYGVKD.

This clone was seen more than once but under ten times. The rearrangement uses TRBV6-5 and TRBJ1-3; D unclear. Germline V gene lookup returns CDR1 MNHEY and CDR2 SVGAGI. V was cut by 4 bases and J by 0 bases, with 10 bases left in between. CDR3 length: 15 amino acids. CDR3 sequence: CASSLQEGSGNTIYF. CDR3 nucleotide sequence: TGTGCCAGCAGTTTGCAGGAGGGCTCTGGAAACACCATATATTTT.

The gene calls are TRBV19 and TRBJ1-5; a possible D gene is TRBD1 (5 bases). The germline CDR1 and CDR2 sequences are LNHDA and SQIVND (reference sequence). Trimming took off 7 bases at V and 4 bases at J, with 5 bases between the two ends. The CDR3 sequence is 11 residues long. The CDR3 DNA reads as TGTGCCAGTAAGGGGAATCAGCCCCAGCATTTT. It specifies CASKGNQPQHF. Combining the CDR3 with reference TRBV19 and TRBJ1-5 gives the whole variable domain DGGITQSPKYLFRKEGQNVTLSCEQNLNHDAMYWYRQDPGQGLRLIYYSQIVNDFQKGDIAEGYSVSREKKESFPLTVTSAQKNPTAFYLCASKGNQPQHFGDGTRLSIL.

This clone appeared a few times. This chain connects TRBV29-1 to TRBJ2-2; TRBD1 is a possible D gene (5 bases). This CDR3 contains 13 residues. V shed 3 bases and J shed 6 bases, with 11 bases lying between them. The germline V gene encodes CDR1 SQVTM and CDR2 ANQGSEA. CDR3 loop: CSVDSGYAGELFF. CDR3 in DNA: TGCAGCGTTGATTCAGGGTACGCCGGGGAGCTGTTTTTT.